This section outlines one T cell receptor (beta chain) sequence together with its context. Germline V gene lookup returns CDR1 GTSNPN and CDR2 SVGIG (reference sequence). Trimming removed 5 bases at V and 4 bases at J, with 15 bases between. CDR3 size: 14 residues. Deep-level running was used for the assay. Clones were sequenced by immunoSEQ multiplex PCR, and TCRdb holds only the in-frame ones, with some missing. The table has hundreds of thousands of clones, around 78% seen once; the top ten hold around 13%. The data belong to a study of shared clonotypes between healthy human individuals. The sequence came from a woman aged 40 to 50 in good health. Some clones in this sample may be carry-over from other donors' samples. The sample taken for sequencing was PBMCs. The rearrangement links TRBV30 to TRBJ2-1; D may be TRBD2 (5 bases). The CDR3 coding sequence is TGTGCCTGGGCATCGGGGATCGGGTACAATGAGCAGTTCTTC. Translating it yields CAWASGIGYNEQFF.